Listed below are T cell receptor beta chains from one sample, sequenced in a study of blood T cell repertoires in COVID-19. This table comes from immunoSEQ multiplex PCR, and its TCRdb copy is limited to in-frame clones, with some not included. The sample has about 200,000 clones; 70% to 90% are singletons. The source material was peripheral blood. The receptor set was obtained from a woman in her 40s who had recovered from COVID-19. Both conserved end residues are part of each CDR3. D genes are given only for firm matches. The size entry is marked missing in some rows and otherwise reads once, few, many or a size class.

>few|TRBD1|TRBJ1-1|TRBV15
CATSRGTGWLFSEAFF
TGTGCCACCAGCAGAGGGACAGGGTGGTTGTTCTCTGAAGCTTTCTTT
>-|-|TRBJ2-7|TRBV5-4
CASSLAAGKAEQYF
TGTGCCAGCAGCTTGGCGGCAGGGAAAGCCGAGCAGTACTTC
>-|-|TRBJ1-1|TRBV27
CASSFSGNVNTEAFF
TGTGCCAGCAGTTTTTCCGGGAATGTGAACACTGAAGCTTTCTTT
>-|-|TRBJ1-4|TRBV5-1
CASTQAGGAEKLFF
TGCGCCAGCACCCAGGCGGGGGGTGCTGAAAAACTGTTTTTT
>-|TRBD1|TRBJ2-1|TRBV28
CASSIGTGGFNEQFF
TGTGCCAGCAGTATAGGGACAGGGGGATTCAATGAGCAGTTCTTC
>-|-|TRBJ2-7|TRBV6-5
CASSSGYMVYEQYF
TGTGCCAGCAGCTCCGGGTACATGGTCTACGAGCAGTACTTC
>-|TRBD2|TRBJ2-3|TRBV4-2
CASSQDEGSGRSDTQYF
TGTGCCAGCAGCCAAGACGAGGGTAGCGGGAGATCGGATACGCAGTATTTT
>-|-|TRBJ1-2|TRBV18
CASSPGDRFYGYTF
TGTGCCAGCTCACCAGGTGACAGGTTCTATGGCTACACCTTC
>-|TRBD2|TRBJ2-3|TRBV3-1/TRBV3-2
CASSQSGSSDTQYF
TGTGCCAGCAGCCAGAGCGGGAGCTCAGATACGCAGTATTTT
>-|TRBD1|TRBJ2-7|TRBV6-6
CASSYPDRGGEQYF
TGTGCCAGCAGTTACCCAGACAGGGGTGGAGAGCAGTACTTC
>-|TRBD1|TRBJ2-7|TRBV29-1
CSIWTGSYEQYF
TGCAGCATATGGACAGGGAGCTACGAGCAGTACTTC
>-|-|TRBJ2-7|TRBV6-2/TRBV6-3
CASSYYTTGEYEQYF
TGTGCCAGCAGTTACTATACGACAGGAGAATACGAGCAGTACTTC
>-|-|TRBJ1-4|TRBV18
CASSPSTTTNEKLFF
TGTGCCAGCTCACCAAGCACTACAACTAATGAAAAACTGTTTTTT
>once|-|TRBJ2-7|TRBV3-1/TRBV3-2
CASSQGQRGLRVSCPYEQYF
TGTGCCAGCAGCCAAGGACAACGGGGGTTGAGGGTGTCCTGTCCCTACGAGCAGTACTTC
>-|TRBD1|TRBJ2-2|TRBV28
CASSSGQGTTGELFF
TGTGCCAGCAGTTCGGGACAGGGTACCACCGGGGAGCTGTTTTTT
>-|TRBD2|TRBJ2-2|TRBV30
CAWNRGRATTGELFF
TGTGCCTGGAATCGCGGGAGGGCCACCACCGGGGAGCTGTTTTTT
>-|TRBD1|TRBJ1-1|TRBV10-3
CATDAGQGQVSEAFF
TGTGCCACTGACGCAGGACAGGGGCAGGTATCTGAAGCTTTCTTT
>-|TRBD2|TRBJ2-7|TRBV29-1
CSVELAGVPTYEQYF
TGCAGCGTTGAACTAGCGGGAGTACCCACCTACGAGCAGTACTTC
>-|TRBD2|TRBJ2-7|TRBV28
CASKARGGSLEQYF
TGTGCCAGCAAGGCTCGGGGGGGAAGCCTCGAGCAGTACTTC
>-|TRBD1|TRBJ2-7|TRBV6-1
CASSGIHRDRGLYEQYF
TGTGCCAGCAGTGGGATCCACCGGGACAGGGGGCTCTACGAGCAGTACTTC
>-|-|TRBJ1-2|TRBV14
CASSQEAVYYGYTF
TGTGCCAGCAGCCAAGAAGCCGTGTACTATGGCTACACCTTC
>-|-|TRBJ2-3|TRBV4-1
CASSQVALKEGSDTQYF
TGCGCCAGCAGCCAAGTCGCCCTTAAGGAGGGATCGGATACGCAGTATTTT
>-|-|TRBJ2-7|TRBV29-1
CSAKFSRGDEQYF
TGCAGCGCTAAGTTTAGCAGAGGCGACGAGCAGTACTTC
>-|TRBD1|TRBJ2-2|TRBV2
CASSPTGVTGELFF
TGTGCCAGCAGCCCGACAGGGGTCACCGGGGAGCTGTTTTTT
>few|TRBD1|TRBJ1-1|TRBV20-1
CSASTGGWGEAFF
TGCAGTGCCAGTACAGGGGGCTGGGGTGAAGCTTTCTTT
>-|-|TRBJ1-2|TRBV19
CASSISGIDGYTF
TGTGCCAGTAGTATATCAGGGATCGATGGCTACACCTTC
>-|-|TRBJ2-2|TRBV9
CASSVETAGIDTGELFF
TGTGCCAGCAGCGTAGAAACGGCAGGGATCGACACCGGGGAGCTGTTTTTT
>-|-|TRBJ2-2|TRBV6-5
CASRPGQLNTGELFF
TGTGCCAGCAGACCCGGACAGCTGAACACCGGGGAGCTGTTTTTT
>once|-|TRBJ1-6|TRBV27
CASSLRSVTGRGLNSPLHF
TGTGCCAGCAGTTTACGGTCGGTGACAGGCAGAGGGCTTAATTCACCCCTCCACTTT
>-|-|TRBJ2-5|TRBV4-1
CASSLLAVSQETQYF
TGCGCCAGCAGCCTACTAGCAGTATCCCAAGAGACCCAGTACTTC
>-|-|TRBJ2-2|TRBV25-1
CASSEGAGWTGELFF
TGTGCCAGCAGTGAGGGGGCAGGGTGGACCGGGGAGCTGTTTTTT
>-|TRBD1|TRBJ1-1|TRBV25-1
CASSEPGTGGEAFF
TGTGCCAGCAGTGAACCCGGGACAGGGGGAGAAGCTTTCTTT
>-|TRBD1|TRBJ2-1|TRBV28
CASSPPGTASYNEQFF
TGTGCCAGCAGTCCCCCCGGGACAGCCTCCTACAATGAGCAGTTCTTC
>-|-|TRBJ2-3|TRBV6-5
CASKERSTDTQYF
TGTGCCAGCAAAGAGCGGAGCACAGATACGCAGTATTTT
>once|-|TRBJ2-1|TRBV14
CASSQGGGRMGNEQFF
TGTGCCAGCAGCCAAGGGGGGGGCAGGATGGGCAATGAGCAGTTCTTC
>-|-|TRBJ2-7|TRBV25-1
CASSPTGNPMSYEQYF
TGTGCCAGCTCCCCAACAGGGAATCCGATGTCCTACGAGCAGTACTTC
>-|-|TRBJ1-5|TRBV19
CATAGDVQSPQHF
TGTGCCACCGCGGGGGACGTACAGTCGCCCCAGCATTTT
>-|-|TRBJ1-3|TRBV18
CASSLDSYALGNTIYF
TGTGCCAGCTCACTGGACTCCTACGCATTGGGAAACACCATATATTTT
>-|TRBD2|TRBJ2-1|TRBV4-2
CASSQPGLAGGPKGLDEQFF
TGTGCCAGCAGCCAACCGGGACTAGCGGGAGGGCCCAAGGGATTGGATGAGCAGTTCTTC
>-|TRBD1|TRBJ1-2|TRBV27
CASSGQGQGYTF
TGTGCCAGCAGCGGACAGGGACAAGGCTACACCTTC
>-|-|TRBJ1-5|TRBV9
CASSVGLQGQPQHF
TGTGCCAGCAGCGTAGGCTTGCAGGGGCAGCCCCAGCATTTT
>-|-|TRBJ1-3|TRBV25-1
CASQQGSRNTIYF
TGTGCCAGCCAACAGGGCTCTCGGAACACCATATATTTT
>-|-|TRBJ2-7|TRBV28
CASGAYEQYF
TGTGCCAGCGGAGCCTACGAGCAGTACTTC
>-|TRBD1|TRBJ2-5|TRBV5-1
CASGKDGTAKETQYF
TGCGCCAGCGGGAAAGACGGGACAGCTAAAGAGACCCAGTACTTC
>-|-|TRBJ1-3|TRBV28
CASSPGGEGNTIYF
TGTGCCAGCAGCCCGGGGGGCGAAGGAAACACCATATATTTT
>-|TRBD1|TRBJ2-7|TRBV5-1
CASKTGDPGSYEQYF
TGCGCCAGCAAAACAGGGGATCCTGGATCCTACGAGCAGTACTTC
>once|TRBD2|TRBJ2-7|TRBV6-2/TRBV6-3
CASSSPPGLAGGATREQYF
TGTGCCAGCAGCTCGCCTCCGGGACTAGCGGGAGGCGCAACGAGGGAGCAGTACTTC
>-|TRBD1|TRBJ1-2|TRBV6-6
CASSPTGDGYTF
TGTGCCAGCAGCCCGACAGGGGATGGCTACACCTTC
>-|-|TRBJ1-1|TRBV12-1
CASSGGGVDGPNAEAFF
TGTGCCAGCAGCGGGGGGGGAGTCGACGGACCTAACGCTGAAGCTTTCTTT
>-|TRBD1|TRBJ2-7|TRBV18
CASSPGTGPYEQYF
TGTGCCAGCTCACCAGGGACAGGGCCCTACGAGCAGTACTTC
>few|-|TRBJ1-2|TRBV5-6
CASRAGIGYTF
TGTGCCAGCAGAGCAGGGATCGGCTACACCTTC
>-|-|TRBJ2-7|TRBV27
CASSRQAADYEQYF
TGTGCCAGCAGCCGTCAGGCAGCAGATTACGAGCAGTACTTC
>-|-|TRBJ2-3|TRBV19
CASSRKTADTDTQYF
TGTGCCAGTAGTAGGAAGACAGCTGACACAGATACGCAGTATTTT
>-|-|TRBJ2-6|TRBV21-1
CASSLGAGAGANVLTF
TGTGCCAGCAGCTTAGGGGCCGGCGCCGGGGCCAACGTCCTGACTTTC
>-|TRBD2|TRBJ2-5|TRBV11-3
CASSRGGFQETQYF
TGTGCCAGCAGCCGGGGGGGGTTCCAAGAGACCCAGTACTTC